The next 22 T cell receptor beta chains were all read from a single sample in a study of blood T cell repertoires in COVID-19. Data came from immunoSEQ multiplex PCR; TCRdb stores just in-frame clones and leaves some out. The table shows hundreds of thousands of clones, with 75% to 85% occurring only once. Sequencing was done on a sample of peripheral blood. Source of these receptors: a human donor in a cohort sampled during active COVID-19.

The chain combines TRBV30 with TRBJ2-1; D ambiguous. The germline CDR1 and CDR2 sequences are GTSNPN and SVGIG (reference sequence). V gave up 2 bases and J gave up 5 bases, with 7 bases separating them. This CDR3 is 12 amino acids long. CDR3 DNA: TGTGCCTGGAGTTCCTCGGACAATGAGCAGTTCTTC. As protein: CAWSSSDNEQFF.

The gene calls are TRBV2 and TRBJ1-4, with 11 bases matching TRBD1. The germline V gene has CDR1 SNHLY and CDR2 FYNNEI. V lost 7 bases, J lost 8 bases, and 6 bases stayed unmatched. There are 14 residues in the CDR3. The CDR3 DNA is TGTGCCAGCATCCGGACAGGGGGCAGGGAAAAACTGTTTTTT. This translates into CASIRTGGREKLFF.

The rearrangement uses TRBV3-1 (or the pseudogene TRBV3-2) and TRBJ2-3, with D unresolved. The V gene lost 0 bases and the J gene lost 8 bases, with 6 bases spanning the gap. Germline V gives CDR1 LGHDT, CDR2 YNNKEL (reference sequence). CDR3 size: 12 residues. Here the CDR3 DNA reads TGTGCCAGCAGCCAAGAGGTGGCTACGCAGTATTTT. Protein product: CASSQEVATQYF.

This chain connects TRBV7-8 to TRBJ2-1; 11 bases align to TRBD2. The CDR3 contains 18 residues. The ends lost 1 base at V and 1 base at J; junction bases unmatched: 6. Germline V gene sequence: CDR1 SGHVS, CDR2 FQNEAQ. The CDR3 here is CASSLGVAGGRSYNEQFF. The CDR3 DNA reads TGTGCCAGCAGCTTAGGGGTAGCGGGGGGGCGATCCTACAATGAGCAGTTCTTC.

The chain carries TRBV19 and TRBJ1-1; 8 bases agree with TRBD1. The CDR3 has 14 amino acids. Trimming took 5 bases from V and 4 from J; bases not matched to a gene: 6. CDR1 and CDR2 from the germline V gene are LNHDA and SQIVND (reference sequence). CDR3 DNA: TGTGCCAGTAGTGCACGACAGGGGCTCACTGAAGCTTTCTTT. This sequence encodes CASSARQGLTEAFF.

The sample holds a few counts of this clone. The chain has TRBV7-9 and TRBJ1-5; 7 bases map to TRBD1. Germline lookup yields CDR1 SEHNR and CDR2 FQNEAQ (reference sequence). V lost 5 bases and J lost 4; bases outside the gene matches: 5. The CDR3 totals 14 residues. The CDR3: CASSPQDRNQPQHF. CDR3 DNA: TGTGCCAGCAGCCCCCAGGACAGGAATCAGCCCCAGCATTTT.

In DNA, the CDR3 is TGTGCCAGCGGGATACACTCTGCGGGGGTTAGCACCGGGGAGCTGTTTTTT. Amino acid sequence: CASGIHSAGVSTGELFF. This chain links TRBV7-3 with TRBJ2-2; 7 nucleotides line up with TRBD2. CDR1 is SGHTA, CDR2 FQGTGA, per germline. The ends lost 8 bases at V and 4 bases at J; junction bases unmatched: 16. CDR3 length equals 17 residues.

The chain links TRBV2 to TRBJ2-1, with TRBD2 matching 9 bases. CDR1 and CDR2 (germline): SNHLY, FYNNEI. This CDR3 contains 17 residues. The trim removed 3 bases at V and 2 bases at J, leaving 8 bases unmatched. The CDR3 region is CASSDPASGTAYNEQFF. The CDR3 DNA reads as TGTGCCAGCAGTGATCCGGCTAGCGGGACTGCCTACAATGAGCAGTTCTTC.

CDR3 residues: CASSWEGAYEQYF. CDR3 bases: TGCGCCAGCAGCTGGGAGGGAGCCTACGAGCAGTACTTC. This chain joins TRBV5-1 and TRBJ2-7, with TRBD2 matching 7 bases. V shed 3 bases, J shed 2 bases, and the junction held 2 bases outside the gene matches. The germline V gene encodes CDR1 SGHRS and CDR2 YFSETQ. This CDR3 region has 13 residues.

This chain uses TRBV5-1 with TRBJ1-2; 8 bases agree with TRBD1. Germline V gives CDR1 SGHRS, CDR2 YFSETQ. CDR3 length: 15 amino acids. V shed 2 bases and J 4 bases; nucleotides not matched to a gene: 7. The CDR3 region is CASSLNTGTGYGYTF. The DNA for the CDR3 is TGCGCCAGCAGCTTAAACACCGGGACAGGCTATGGCTACACCTTC.

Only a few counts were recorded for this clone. CDR3 DNA: TGTGCCAGCTCACTTACCGGGACAGACTACGAGCAGTACTTC. Its protein product is CASSLTGTDYEQYF. This rearrangement joins TRBV18 to TRBJ2-7, with 7 bases that match TRBD1. The CDR3 loop spans 14 amino acids. The J segment lost 3 bases and the V segment lost 4 bases, leaving 6 bases of the junction unmatched. Germline CDR1 reads KGHSH; CDR2 reads LQKENI.

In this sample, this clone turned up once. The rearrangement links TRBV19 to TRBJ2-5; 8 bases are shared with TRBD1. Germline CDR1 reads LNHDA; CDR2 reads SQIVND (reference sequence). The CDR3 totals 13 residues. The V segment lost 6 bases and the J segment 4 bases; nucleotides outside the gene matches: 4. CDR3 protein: CASRATGGETQYF. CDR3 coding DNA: TGTGCCAGTAGGGCCACAGGGGGAGAGACCCAGTACTTC.

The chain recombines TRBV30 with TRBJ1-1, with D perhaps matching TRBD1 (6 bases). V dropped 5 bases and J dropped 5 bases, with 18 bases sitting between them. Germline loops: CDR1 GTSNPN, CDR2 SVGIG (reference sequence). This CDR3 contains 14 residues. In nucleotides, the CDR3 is TGTGCCTGGCAATCCACGGGGGGCATAACTGAAGCTTTCTTT. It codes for CAWQSTGGITEAFF.

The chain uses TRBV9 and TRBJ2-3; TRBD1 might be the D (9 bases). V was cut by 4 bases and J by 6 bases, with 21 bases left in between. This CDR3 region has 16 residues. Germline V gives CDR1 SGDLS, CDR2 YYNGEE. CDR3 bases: TGTGCCAGCAGCCTCAGGACAGGGGCTAGCGGGGATACGCAGTATTTT. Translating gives CASSLRTGASGDTQYF.

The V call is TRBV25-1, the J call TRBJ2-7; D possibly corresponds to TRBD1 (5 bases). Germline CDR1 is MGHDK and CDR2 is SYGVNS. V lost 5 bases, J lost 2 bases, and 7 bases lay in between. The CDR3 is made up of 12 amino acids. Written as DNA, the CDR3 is TGTGCCAGCAGTTCGGACACCTACGAGCAGTACTTC. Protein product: CASSSDTYEQYF.

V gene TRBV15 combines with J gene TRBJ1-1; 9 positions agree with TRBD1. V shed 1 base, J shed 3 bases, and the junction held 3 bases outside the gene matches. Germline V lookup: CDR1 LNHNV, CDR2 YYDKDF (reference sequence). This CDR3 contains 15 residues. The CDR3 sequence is CATSRVGTGYTEAFF. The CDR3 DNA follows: TGTGCCACCAGCAGAGTCGGGACAGGGTACACTGAAGCTTTCTTT. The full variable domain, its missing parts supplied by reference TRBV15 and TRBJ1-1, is DAMVIQNPRYQVTQFGKPVTLSCSQTLNHNVMYWYQQKSSQAPKLLFHYYDKDFNNEADTPDNFQSRRPNTSFCFLDIRSPGLGDTAMYLCATSRVGTGYTEAFFGQGTRLTVV.

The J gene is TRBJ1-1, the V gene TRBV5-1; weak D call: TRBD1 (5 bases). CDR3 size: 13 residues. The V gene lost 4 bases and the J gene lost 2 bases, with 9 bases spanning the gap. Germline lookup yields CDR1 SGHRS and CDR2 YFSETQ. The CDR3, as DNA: TGCGCCAGCAGCATTAGGGGAAACACTGAAGCTTTCTTT. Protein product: CASSIRGNTEAFF.

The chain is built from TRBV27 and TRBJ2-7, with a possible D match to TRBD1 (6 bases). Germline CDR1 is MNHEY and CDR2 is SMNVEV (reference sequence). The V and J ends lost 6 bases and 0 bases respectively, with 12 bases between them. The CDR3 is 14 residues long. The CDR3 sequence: CASSRRQASYEQYF. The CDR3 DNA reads TGTGCCAGCAGCCGACGACAGGCCTCCTACGAGCAGTACTTC.

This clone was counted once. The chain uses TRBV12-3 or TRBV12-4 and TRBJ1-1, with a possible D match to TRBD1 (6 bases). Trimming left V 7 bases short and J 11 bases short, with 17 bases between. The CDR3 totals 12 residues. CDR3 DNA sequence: TGTGCCAGCAACCGCTTGACAGGAAGGGCTTTCTTT. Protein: CASNRLTGRAFF.

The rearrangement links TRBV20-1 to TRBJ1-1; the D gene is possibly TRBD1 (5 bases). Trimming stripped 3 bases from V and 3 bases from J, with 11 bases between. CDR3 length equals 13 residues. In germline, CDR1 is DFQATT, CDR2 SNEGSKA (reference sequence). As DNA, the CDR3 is TGCAGTGCTAGTCAGGGTAGGGACACTGAAGCTTTCTTT. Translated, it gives CSASQGRDTEAFF.

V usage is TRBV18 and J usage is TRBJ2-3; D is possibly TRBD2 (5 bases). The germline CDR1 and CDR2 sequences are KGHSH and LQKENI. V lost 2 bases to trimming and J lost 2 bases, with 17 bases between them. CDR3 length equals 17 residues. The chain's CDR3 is CASSPILELGDTDTQYF. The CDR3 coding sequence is TGTGCCAGCTCACCAATACTAGAATTGGGCGACACAGATACGCAGTATTTT.

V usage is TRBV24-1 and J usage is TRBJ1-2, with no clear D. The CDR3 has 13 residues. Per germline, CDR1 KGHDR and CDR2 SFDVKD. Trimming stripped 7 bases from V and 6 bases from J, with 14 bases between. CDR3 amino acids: CATSRRVFHGYTF. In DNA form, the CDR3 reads TGTGCCACCAGCCGCCGGGTTTTCCATGGCTACACCTTC.